This T cell receptor beta chain appears in the sequencing data of a study of blood T cell repertoires in COVID-19. Study in general: The United States, Italy and Spain were the sources of the acute and convalescent COVID-19 samples. In each case, the material was cDNA or gDNA derived from T cells, B-cell-depleted T cells, or PBMCs.

The V gene lost 4 bases and the J gene lost 0 bases, with 17 bases spanning the gap. CDR3 length: 16 residues. The germline V gene has CDR1 GTSNPN and CDR2 SVGIG (reference sequence). In the original processing: Amplified reference gene primers provided the basis for estimating nucleated cell counts. TCRdb's table, derived via immunoSEQ multiplex PCR, lists solely in-frame clones and lacks some. The V and J calls and clone size come from that table; D and trimming were worked out from the DNA. The sample holds hundreds of thousands of clones, 85% to 90% seen once. What was sequenced was peripheral blood. The TCR was taken from a woman aged 40 to 49 who had recovered from COVID-19. The chain employs TRBV30 and TRBJ2-3, with TRBD1 as a possible D gene (5 bases). The CDR3 DNA is TGTGCCTGGATAGATAGACGCAGGGCTAGCACAGATACGCAGTATTTT. This sequence encodes CAWIDRRRASTDTQYF.